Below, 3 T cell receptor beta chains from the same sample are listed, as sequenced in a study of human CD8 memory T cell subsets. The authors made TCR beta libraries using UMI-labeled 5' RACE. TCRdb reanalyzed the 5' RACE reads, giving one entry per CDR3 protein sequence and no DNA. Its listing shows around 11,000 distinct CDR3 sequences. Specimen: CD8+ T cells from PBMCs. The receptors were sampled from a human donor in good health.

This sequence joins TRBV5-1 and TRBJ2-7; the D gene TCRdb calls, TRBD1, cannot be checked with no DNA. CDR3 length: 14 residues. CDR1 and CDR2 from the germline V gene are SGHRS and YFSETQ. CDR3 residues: CASSPGTGGGEQYF.

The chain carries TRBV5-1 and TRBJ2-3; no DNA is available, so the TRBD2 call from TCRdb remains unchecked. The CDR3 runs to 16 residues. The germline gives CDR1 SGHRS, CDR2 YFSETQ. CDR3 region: CASSLEAGGWTDTQYF. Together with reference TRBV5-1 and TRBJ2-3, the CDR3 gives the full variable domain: KAGVTQTPRYLIKTRGQQVTLSCSPISGHRSVSWYQQTPGQGLQFLFEYFSETQRNKGNFPGRFSGRQFSNSRSEMNVSTLELGDSALYLCASSLEAGGWTDTQYFGPGTRLTVL.

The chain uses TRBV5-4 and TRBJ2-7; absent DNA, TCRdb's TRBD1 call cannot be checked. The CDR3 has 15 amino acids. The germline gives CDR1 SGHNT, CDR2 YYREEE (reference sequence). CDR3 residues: CASSIGTGSSYEQYF.